A single sample is the source of the 20 T cell receptor beta chains below, sequenced in a study of identical twins. A single record per CDR3 protein comes from TCRdb applying MiXCR to the 5' RACE reads. Found here are under 300,000 distinct CDR3 sequences, about 8.3% of them singletons; the top ten hold 2.5% to 3.5%. These records were also assigned to another study, of yellow fever vaccine responses in identical twins.

The sequencing sample was made of CD8+ T cells sorted from blood. The receptors originated from a woman younger than 30 in good health.

A few counts support this clonotype. V usage is TRBV6-1 and J usage is TRBJ1-6, with TRBD1 as a possible D gene (6 bases). The germline V and J ends were trimmed by 3 bases and 6 bases, with 9 bases remaining between them. The CDR3 has 14 residues. Germline values: CDR1 MNHNS, CDR2 SASEGT. In nucleotides, the CDR3 is TGTGCCAGCAGTGAGAGGGGGGTTAATTCACCCCTCCACTTT. Amino acid sequence: CASSERGVNSPLHF.

This clonotype was detected many times. The gene calls are TRBV7-2 and TRBJ2-3, with a tentative D call TRBD1 (6 bases). V was cut by 5 bases and J by 1 base, with 10 bases left in between. The CDR3 is 14 amino acids. The V gene's germline CDR1 is SGHTA and CDR2 FQGNSA. The CDR3 here is CASSRNRGTDTQYF. DNA for the CDR3: TGTGCCAGCAGCCGTAACAGGGGCACAGATACGCAGTATTTT. Full variable domain (remainder filled in from reference TRBV7-2 and TRBJ2-3): GAGVSQSPSNKVTEKGKDVELRCDPISGHTALYWYRQSLGQGLEFLIYFQGNSAPDKSGLPSDRFSAERTGGSVSTLTIQRTQQEDSAVYLCASSRNRGTDTQYFGPGTRLTVL.

The chain carries TRBV27 and TRBJ1-2, with D possibly being TRBD1 (5 bases). The V gene's germline CDR1 is MNHEY and CDR2 SMNVEV (reference sequence). Trimming stripped 8 bases from V and 5 bases from J, with 12 bases between. The CDR3 is made up of 12 amino acids. CDR3 nucleotides: TGTGCCAGCTCGGGGCAGAGGTATGGCTACACCTTC. Translation gives CASSGQRYGYTF.

The rearrangement links TRBV7-2 to TRBJ2-3; D is undetermined. V lost 5 bases, J lost 1 base, and 16 bases lay in between. CDR3 length: 16 residues. Germline V gives CDR1 SGHTA, CDR2 FQGNSA. CDR3 sequence (DNA): TGTGCCAGCAGCCCCGAGACTCTTATTGGCACAGATACGCAGTATTTT. Residues: CASSPETLIGTDTQYF.

This clonotype has ten or more counts. This chain connects TRBV5-1 to TRBJ1-1; no firm D call. Trimming shortened V by 8 bases and J by 0 bases, and 8 bases separated the two germline ends. Germline V lookup: CDR1 SGHRS, CDR2 YFSETQ. The CDR3 totals 12 residues. The CDR3 nucleotides are TGCGCCAGTGGAGGTATGAACACTGAAGCTTTCTTT. Its translation is CASGGMNTEAFF.

This clonotype showed up many times. V gene TRBV3-1 combines with J gene TRBJ2-7; 7 nucleotides line up with TRBD1. Germline assignment: CDR1 LGHDT and CDR2 YNNKEL (reference sequence). After removal of 3 bases from V and 2 bases from J, the junction contained 10 bases not matched to a gene. The CDR3 is 16 amino acids. Written as DNA, the CDR3 is TGTGCCAGCAGCCACCCGATGGGACAGCACCCCTACGAGCAGTACTTC. This codes for CASSHPMGQHPYEQYF.

The chain combines TRBV12-3 or TRBV12-4 with TRBJ2-3; D is undetermined. The V end was cut by 6 bases, the J end by 5 bases, with 12 bases between. The CDR3 runs to 13 residues. The CDR3 nucleotides are TGTGCCAGCAGAGAGGACGTAGGAGATACGCAGTATTTT. This gives the protein CASREDVGDTQYF.

This clonotype occurred a few times. The chain carries TRBV4-3 and TRBJ1-2; 9 bases are shared with TRBD1. The CDR3 runs 18 residues. The J segment lost 4 bases and the V segment lost 2 bases, leaving 14 bases of the junction unmatched. Germline CDR1 LGHNA, CDR2 YSLEER. The CDR3 DNA is TGCGCCAGCAGCCAAACGGAGGGACAGGGTATCTTATCCTATGGCTACACCTTC. Amino acid sequence: CASSQTEGQGILSYGYTF.

This clonotype was picked up a small number of times. The genes are TRBV7-9 and TRBJ2-5; D is perhaps TRBD1 (5 bases). The CDR3 has 13 amino acids. Germline V lookup: CDR1 SEHNR, CDR2 FQNEAQ (reference sequence). The V gene lost 6 bases and the J gene lost 3 bases, with 11 bases spanning the gap. The CDR3 nucleotides are TGTGCCAGCAGTTTGACAGTAGAAGAGACCCAGTACTTC. Protein: CASSLTVEETQYF. Filled out from reference TRBV7-9 and TRBJ2-5, the complete variable domain reads DTGVSQNPRHKITKRGQNVTFRCDPISEHNRLYWYRQTLGQGPEFLTYFQNEAQLEKSRLLSDRFSAERPKGSFSTLEIQRTEQGDSAMYLCASSLTVEETQYFGPGTRLLVL.

The V and J genes are TRBV7-9 and TRBJ2-4; no clear D gene. From germline, CDR1 is SEHNR and CDR2 FQNEAQ (reference sequence). Deletions cut 0 bases from V and 0 bases from J, with 12 bases between. This CDR3 is 17 amino acids long. The CDR3 reads CASSLAPRRLAKNIQYF. In DNA form, the CDR3 reads TGTGCCAGCAGCTTAGCCCCCCGTCGGCTAGCCAAAAACATTCAGTACTTC.

The chain couples TRBV20-1 to TRBJ2-7, with 8 bases matching TRBD1. Germline-derived CDR1 and CDR2 are DFQATT and SNEGSKA (reference sequence). V lost 5 bases and J lost 6; bases outside the gene matches: 9. The CDR3 spans 13 residues. The CDR3 sequence: CSALTGETREQYF. In DNA form, the CDR3 reads TGCAGTGCTCTGACAGGGGAAACTCGCGAGCAGTACTTC.

The genes are TRBV21-1 and TRBJ2-1; the D segment call TRBD2 is taken from the table without a DNA check. TRBV21-1 is assigned pseudogene status. The CDR3 is made up of 17 amino acids. CDR3 DNA: TGTGCCAGCAGCAAATTTCTGGGCGGGGGGGCGGACAATGAGCAGTTCTTC. The encoded protein is CASSKFLGGGADNEQFF.

The sample holds many counts of this clonotype. This CDR3 reads CASSQDRGPNNEQFF. The DNA for the CDR3 is TGCGCCAGCAGCCAAGATCGGGGCCCAAACAATGAGCAGTTCTTC. This chain joins TRBV4-1 and TRBJ2-1, with D perhaps assigned TRBD1 or TRBD2 (5 bases each). The CDR3 length is 15 residues. Trimming removed 0 bases at V and 5 bases at J, with 11 bases between. Germline V gene sequence: CDR1 MGHRA, CDR2 YSYEKL.

This clonotype came up a few times. The gene calls are TRBV5-8 and TRBJ2-5; D is uncertain. The CDR3 covers 14 residues. The germline gives CDR1 SGHTS, CDR2 YDEGEE. V was trimmed by 4 bases and J by 4 bases, leaving 14 bases between them. The DNA of the CDR3 is TGTGCCAGCAGCCCTAATGGGCTTATAGAGACCCAGTACTTC. It yields the protein CASSPNGLIETQYF.

This clonotype was seen a few times. The chain is built from TRBV27 and TRBJ2-7, with 8 bases fitting TRBD1. Losses at the gene ends were 8 bases for V and 0 bases for J; bases not matched to a gene: 3. Germline V CDR1 and CDR2: MNHEY, SMNVEV (reference sequence). The CDR3 spans 13 residues. The CDR3 nucleotides read TGTGCCAGCGGGGACAGGAACTCCTACGAGCAGTACTTC. Its translation is CASGDRNSYEQYF.

V is TRBV27 and J is TRBJ2-7; D possibly uses TRBD1 or TRBD2 (5 bases each). This CDR3 spans 16 amino acids. Between the trimmed V and J ends, which lost 5 bases and 0 bases, there was a span of 17 bases. From germline, CDR1 is MNHEY and CDR2 SMNVEV (reference sequence). The CDR3 protein is CASSATGTASSYEQYF. The CDR3 DNA reads as TGTGCCAGCAGTGCGACCGGGACGGCGAGCTCCTACGAGCAGTACTTC.

The chain couples TRBV20-1 to TRBJ2-3, with 7 bases lining up with TRBD2. The CDR3 loop spans 13 amino acids. Trimming at V came to 6 bases and at J to 4 bases, leaving 7 bases not matched to a gene. The germline V gene encodes CDR1 DFQATT and CDR2 SNEGSKA (reference sequence). DNA for the CDR3: TGCAGTGCGGCCGGGGGGTTGCCAGATACGCAGTATTTT. Protein product: CSAAGGLPDTQYF.

At least ten counts were recorded for this clonotype. This chain uses TRBV10-3 with TRBJ2-3; 8 bases agree with TRBD1. V was clipped by 5 bases and J by 6 bases; unmatched bases: 7. The CDR3 consists of 14 residues. From germline, CDR1 is ENHRY and CDR2 SYGVKD. CDR3 residues: CAISTTGVGDTQYF. In DNA form, the CDR3 reads TGTGCCATCAGTACGACAGGGGTCGGGGATACGCAGTATTTT.

This clonotype was counted ten times or more. The chain couples TRBV7-6 to TRBJ2-3, with D unclear. CDR1 and CDR2 (germline): SGHVS, FNYEAQ. The V end was cut by 0 bases, the J end by 0 bases, with 13 bases between. CDR3 size: 17 residues. CDR3 nucleotides: TGTGCCAGCAGCTTAGCTGTCGCAGTATCTAGCACAGATACGCAGTATTTT. Its translation: CASSLAVAVSSTDTQYF.

The V and J genes are TRBV11-2 and TRBJ2-1, with D perhaps TRBD2 (5 bases). The CDR3 contains 13 residues. The germline V gene has CDR1 SGHAT and CDR2 FQNNGV. V gave up 8 bases and J gave up 10 bases, with 18 bases separating them. CDR3 in DNA: TGTGCCAGCGCGGCTAGCCTCGGTGACGAGCAGTTCTTC. The encoded protein is CASAASLGDEQFF. The variable domain in full, with the rest retrieved from reference TRBV11-2 and TRBJ2-1, is EAGVAQSPRYKIIEKRQSVAFWCNPISGHATLYWYQQILGQGPKLLIQFQNNGVVDDSQLPKDRFSAERLKGVDSTLKIQPAKLEDSAVYLCASAASLGDEQFFGPGTRLTVL.